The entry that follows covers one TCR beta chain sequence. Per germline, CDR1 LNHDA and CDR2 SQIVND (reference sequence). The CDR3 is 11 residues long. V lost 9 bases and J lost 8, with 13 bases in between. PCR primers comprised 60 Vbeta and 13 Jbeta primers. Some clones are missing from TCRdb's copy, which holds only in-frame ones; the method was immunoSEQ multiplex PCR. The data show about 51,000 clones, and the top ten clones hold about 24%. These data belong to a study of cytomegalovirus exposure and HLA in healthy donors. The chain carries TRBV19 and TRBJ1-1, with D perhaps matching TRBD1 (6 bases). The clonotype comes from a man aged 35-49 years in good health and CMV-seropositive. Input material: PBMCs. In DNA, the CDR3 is TGTGCCAGGGGGATTCAGGGGGAAGCTTTCTTT. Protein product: CARGIQGEAFF.